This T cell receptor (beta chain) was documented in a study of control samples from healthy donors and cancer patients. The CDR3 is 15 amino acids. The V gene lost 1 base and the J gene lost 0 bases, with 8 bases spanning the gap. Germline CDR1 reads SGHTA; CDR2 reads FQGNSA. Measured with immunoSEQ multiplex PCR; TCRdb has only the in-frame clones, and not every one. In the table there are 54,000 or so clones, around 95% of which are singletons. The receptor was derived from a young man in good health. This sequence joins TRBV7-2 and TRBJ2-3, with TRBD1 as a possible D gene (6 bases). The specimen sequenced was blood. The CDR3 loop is CASSLGTASTDTQYF. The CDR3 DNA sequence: TGTGCCAGCAGCTTAGGGACAGCTAGCACAGATACGCAGTATTTT.